The present TCR beta chain was sequenced within a study of shared clonotypes between healthy human individuals. Overall study: CD4 naive cells filled three plates per donor, CD4 memory three, CD8 naive two and CD8 memory one.

Study results and limitations: Only a few donors were included, so the genetic and exposure-history diversity represented was limited. Against clonotypes common to all four donors, non-shared ones had lower generation probabilities.

Data came from immunoSEQ multiplex PCR; TCRdb stores just in-frame clones and leaves some out. The table records about 2 million clones, about 95% of them present only once. About this clone itself: The antigen is unknown.

CD45RO-negative CD8 cells positively selected for CCR7 made up the naive population, which excluded terminally differentiated effector memory CD45RA+ cells. Adult Caucasians living in Nashville, Tennessee made up all of the donors. The V gene lost 10 bases and the J gene lost 4 bases, with 23 bases spanning the gap. CDR3 length: 17 residues. CDR1 is MNHEY and CDR2 is SMNVEV in the germline V gene (reference sequence). The sample taken for sequencing was naive CD8+ T cells sorted from blood. The V gene is TRBV27, the J gene TRBJ1-6; a weak D match, TRBD1 (6 bases). The clonotype originates from a man between 18 and 35 years old in good health. This CDR3 reads CATLPSAGEKYNSPLHF. CDR3 bases: TGTGCCACCTTACCTTCGGCAGGGGAAAAGTATAATTCACCCCTCCACTTT.